Listed here are 12 T cell receptor beta chains from one sample, sequenced in a study of CXCR3-negative and CXCR3-positive naive CD8 T cells. Their cognate antigens are unknown. Carrying UMI labels, the TRB cDNA libraries were prepared through 5' RACE. Reprocessing the 5' RACE reads, TCRdb reports a single entry for every CDR3 protein and omits DNA. The sample holds around 88,000 distinct CDR3 sequences. Study-wide results and caveats: Naive CXCR3-positive cells had TRB CDR3s more hydrophobic than those of CXCR3-negative naive cells.

Sequencing used naive CXCR3+ CD8+ T cells from blood. This sample's subset: CD45RO-CCR7+CD27+CD95- naive CD8+ T cells expressing CXCR3 (TNR3+). The receptors stem from a human donor in good health. Some clones in this sample may be carry-over from other donors' samples.

V and J are TRBV6-2 or TRBV6-3 and TRBJ2-7. The CDR3 loop spans 12 amino acids. The germline V gene encodes CDR1 MNHEY and CDR2 SVGEGT. CDR3 amino acids: CASSNPDYEQYF.

The chain is built from TRBV5-6 and TRBJ1-1; with no DNA, the TCRdb D assignment of TRBD1 cannot be verified. Germline V gene lookup returns CDR1 SGHDT and CDR2 YYEEEE. The CDR3 is 16 residues long. This CDR3 is CASSLPATGGDTEAFF.

J is TRBJ2-7 and V is TRBV15. The CDR3 extends over 14 amino acids. Germline CDR1 LNHNV, CDR2 YYDKDF (reference sequence). CDR3 amino acids: CATSRDRTKYEQYF.

The V gene is TRBV4-3, the J gene TRBJ2-1; TCRdb's assignment of TRBD2 cannot be checked, as there is no DNA. The length of the CDR3 is 19 residues. The germline V gene encodes CDR1 LGHNA and CDR2 YSLEER. CDR3 loop: CASSQGVAGGLGADNEQFF.

This CDR3 reads CSAPKRDSPRWNTGELFF. This chain uses TRBV20-1 with TRBJ2-2; TCRdb returns TRBD1, unconfirmable since there is no DNA. There are 18 residues in the CDR3. Germline CDR1 DFQATT, CDR2 SNEGSKA (reference sequence).

The CDR3 reads CSVGSTGGLAGPNEQFF. The gene calls are TRBV29-1 and TRBJ2-1; TCRdb calls TRBD2, which cannot be checked without DNA. CDR3 length: 17 residues. CDR1 and CDR2 (germline): SQVTM, ANQGSEA.

CDR3 region: CASRSGQGDFNQPQHF. This chain connects TRBV6-6 to TRBJ1-5; the TCRdb call, TRBD1, lacks DNA for checking. This CDR3 has 16 amino acids. Looked up from germline, CDR1 is MNHNY and CDR2 is SVGAGI (reference sequence).

The chain recombines TRBV7-9 with TRBJ2-7; the D call of TRBD1 rests on TCRdb alone, since no DNA is present to check it. CDR3 size: 15 residues. In germline, CDR1 is SEHNR, CDR2 FQNEAQ (reference sequence). The CDR3 protein is CASSLQGAQSYEQYF.

This chain links TRBV4-1 with TRBJ1-1. CDR1 and CDR2 (germline): MGHRA, YSYEKL. CDR3 length equals 14 residues. CDR3 loop: CASSQVGVDTEAFF.

The chain combines TRBV29-1 with TRBJ2-5; TCRdb proposes TRBD1, but this gene call is untestable without DNA. The CDR3 totals 14 residues. CDR1 and CDR2 from the germline V gene are SQVTM and ANQGSEA. The CDR3 here is CSADRVGRRGTQYF.

V and J are TRBV3-1 and TRBJ2-5; TCRdb selects TRBD2, and the lack of DNA leaves this call unchecked. CDR3 size: 15 residues. Looked up from germline, CDR1 is LGHDT and CDR2 is YNNKEL (reference sequence). The CDR3 sequence is CASSQALGDLETQYF.

The chain links TRBV6-1 to TRBJ2-1; TCRdb calls TRBD1, which cannot be checked without DNA. Germline V gene sequence: CDR1 MNHNS, CDR2 SASEGT. This CDR3 has 15 residues. CDR3 region: CASSVRGQGDREQFF.